This entry lists 22 T cell receptor beta chains sequenced from one sample in a study of blood T cell repertoires in COVID-19. TCRdb's table, derived via immunoSEQ multiplex PCR, lists solely in-frame clones and lacks some. The sample carries some 150,000 clones, 65% to 90% recorded once. Sequenced sample: peripheral blood. The receptor set was obtained from a woman aged 55-69 years with COVID-19, enrolled during active disease.

This rearrangement joins TRBV18 to TRBJ1-4; 7 bases agree with TRBD1. Germline CDR1 is KGHSH and CDR2 is LQKENI. The CDR3 consists of 12 residues. V lost 6 bases and J lost 11; bases outside the gene matches: 6. This CDR3 reads CASSDEQGKLFF. The CDR3 bases are TGTGCCAGCTCCGATGAACAGGGGAAACTGTTTTTT.

Here the CDR3 DNA reads TGTGCCATCATGGGACAGGGGACTAATCAGCCCCAGCATTTT. Residues: CAIMGQGTNQPQHF. The chain uses TRBV10-3 and TRBJ1-5; 10 bases are a match to TRBD1. Germline V CDR1 and CDR2: ENHRY, SYGVKD. The CDR3 has 14 amino acids. V gave up 7 bases and J gave up 4 bases; unmatched junction bases: 4.

This clone was recorded a few times. The CDR3 protein is CASSARSGDYNEQFF. CDR3 coding DNA: TGCGCCAGCAGTGCCAGAAGCGGAGATTACAATGAGCAGTTCTTC. The chain is built from TRBV10-1 and TRBJ2-1, with a possible D match to TRBD2 (5 bases). The CDR3 extends over 15 amino acids. Germline values: CDR1 WNHNN, CDR2 SYGVQD (reference sequence). Trimming removed 4 bases from V and 4 bases from J, with 14 bases in between.

The gene calls are TRBV10-2 and TRBJ1-5; 8 bases agree with TRBD1. The CDR3 has 15 amino acids. Trimming at V came to 6 bases and at J to 6 bases, leaving 10 bases not matched to a gene. Germline values: CDR1 WSHSY, CDR2 SAAADI. The CDR3 is CASSYDRGRGQPQHF. The CDR3 nucleotides read TGCGCCAGCAGCTATGACAGGGGACGGGGTCAGCCCCAGCATTTT.

The chain has TRBV7-9 and TRBJ1-1; 10 bases line up with TRBD1. In germline, CDR1 is SEHNR, CDR2 FQNEAQ (reference sequence). This CDR3 spans 16 amino acids. Trimming at V came to 5 bases and at J to 8 bases, leaving 14 bases not matched to a gene. CDR3 in DNA: TGTGCCAGCAGCCCCCTGCGGGACAGGGGAAGTGGGGAAGCTTTCTTT. Its protein product is CASSPLRDRGSGEAFF.

J is TRBJ2-3 and V is TRBV3-1 (or the pseudogene TRBV3-2); D may be TRBD2 (6 bases). This CDR3 is 16 amino acids long. Trimming cost V 0 bases and J 0 bases, with 10 bases left between them. Germline CDR1 LGHDT, CDR2 YNNKEL (reference sequence). The DNA of the CDR3 is TGTGCCAGCAGCCAAGATTGGCGGGGAAGCACAGATACGCAGTATTTT. Translated, it gives CASSQDWRGSTDTQYF.

V is TRBV6-1 and J is TRBJ1-4; D gene unclear. Germline CDR1 MNHNS, CDR2 SASEGT. Trimming removed 5 bases at V and 6 bases at J, with 10 bases between. This CDR3 comprises 13 residues. This chain's CDR3 is CASSYPGDEKLFF. In nucleotides, the CDR3 is TGTGCCAGCAGTTATCCCGGAGATGAAAAACTGTTTTTT.

The rearrangement links TRBV7-2 to TRBJ2-7; 7 nucleotides agree with TRBD1. Per germline, CDR1 SGHTA and CDR2 FQGNSA. V was clipped by 0 bases and J by 7 bases; unmatched bases: 3. This CDR3 has 13 residues. In nucleotides, the CDR3 is TGTGCCAGCAGCTTAGCCAGGGGGTTTGAGCAGTACTTC. Its protein is CASSLARGFEQYF.

The chain carries TRBV9 and TRBJ1-1; 7 bases agree with TRBD1. J lost 1 base, V lost 3 bases, and 9 bases had no gene match. Germline V gives CDR1 SGDLS, CDR2 YYNGEE. The CDR3 contains 16 residues. The CDR3 DNA reads as TGTGCCAGCAGCGCTCGGAAGGGGGCCAGGAACACTGAAGCTTTCTTT. It codes for CASSARKGARNTEAFF. Full variable domain (outside the CDR3, taken from reference TRBV9 and TRBJ1-1): DSGVTQTPKHLITATGQRVTLRCSPRSGDLSVYWYQQSLDQGLQFLIQYYNGEERAKGNILERFSAQQFPDLHSELNLSSLELGDSALYFCASSARKGARNTEAFFGQGTRLTVV.

This chain uses TRBV6-2 or TRBV6-3 with TRBJ1-2, with TRBD1 identical over 7 bases. The J segment lost 4 bases and the V segment lost 4 bases, leaving 9 bases of the junction unmatched. The germline V gene has CDR1 MNHEY and CDR2 SVGEGT. The CDR3 is 15 residues long. CDR3 loop: CASSSREGAVYGYTF. CDR3 DNA sequence: TGTGCCAGCAGTTCCCGGGAGGGGGCGGTCTATGGCTACACCTTC.

This chain links TRBV3-1 (or the pseudogene TRBV3-2) with TRBJ2-3; TRBD1 might be the D (6 bases). V was cut by 1 base and J by 10 bases, with 9 bases left in between. Germline CDR1 LGHDT, CDR2 YNNKEL (reference sequence). The CDR3 consists of 12 residues. This CDR3 is CASSQGPGAQYF. The DNA for the CDR3 is TGTGCCAGCAGCCAAGGGCCAGGGGCGCAGTATTTT.

The chain couples TRBV5-1 to TRBJ2-7; 10 nucleotides align to TRBD2. The ends lost 6 bases at V and 5 bases at J; junction bases unmatched: 11. Germline CDR1 and CDR2: SGHRS and YFSETQ. The CDR3 totals 15 residues. The CDR3 bases are TGCGCCAGCACCGAGAGCGGGAGGGCTAACCACGAGCAGTACTTC. This gives the protein CASTESGRANHEQYF.

This clone appeared a single time. The chain is built from TRBV7-6 and TRBJ1-5; 8 nucleotides line up with TRBD1. The CDR3 is 14 amino acids. Germline loops: CDR1 SGHVS, CDR2 FNYEAQ. J lost 6 bases, V lost 5 bases, and 6 bases had no gene match. CDR3: CASSDRGSRQPQHF. CDR3 in DNA: TGTGCCAGCAGCGACAGGGGTAGTCGTCAGCCCCAGCATTTT.

The chain links TRBV7-8 to TRBJ1-6, with D possibly being TRBD1 (6 bases). This CDR3 has 15 amino acids. Germline CDR1 reads SGHVS; CDR2 reads FQNEAQ. The germline V and J ends were trimmed by 2 bases and 9 bases, with 14 bases remaining between them. Here the CDR3 reads CASSLRIGQPSPLHF. CDR3 sequence (DNA): TGTGCCAGCAGCTTAAGGATTGGACAGCCTTCACCCCTCCACTTT.

This clone was seen only once. The J gene is TRBJ1-6, the V gene TRBV6-2 or TRBV6-3; TRBD1 might be the D (6 bases). This CDR3 spans 15 amino acids. V lost 1 base to trimming and J lost 6 bases, with 10 bases between them. Germline CDR1 and CDR2: MNHEY and SVGEGT. The CDR3 sequence is CASSYLGQLNSPLHF. The CDR3 DNA reads as TGTGCCAGCAGTTACTTAGGACAGCTTAATTCACCCCTCCACTTT.

The chain has TRBV10-3 and TRBJ1-2, with no clear D. Germline V CDR1 and CDR2: ENHRY, SYGVKD. V was trimmed by 2 bases and J by 6 bases, leaving 13 bases between them. CDR3 length: 14 amino acids. The CDR3 loop reads CAISEGRERDGYTF. For the CDR3, the DNA is TGTGCCATCAGTGAGGGGAGGGAGAGGGATGGCTACACCTTC.

The J gene is TRBJ2-2, the V gene TRBV19; 7 bases line up with TRBD1. The length of the CDR3 is 17 residues. Germline assignment: CDR1 LNHDA and CDR2 SQIVND (reference sequence). V was pared by 6 bases and J by 1 base, with 11 bases of the junction left unmatched. CDR3 sequence (DNA): TGTGCCAGTAGGGTGGGAGACAGGGTCGGGAACACCGGGGAGCTGTTTTTT. Its translation: CASRVGDRVGNTGELFF.

The chain has TRBV6-6 and TRBJ1-6; unclear D gene. From germline, CDR1 is MNHNY and CDR2 SVGAGI (reference sequence). The CDR3 covers 13 residues. V was pared by 5 bases and J by 10 bases, with 12 bases between. Written as DNA, the CDR3 is TGTGCCAGCAGTAACGGGGTAAAATCACCCCTCCACTTT. It specifies CASSNGVKSPLHF.

The chain uses TRBV29-1 and TRBJ1-2; the D gene is possibly TRBD1 (6 bases). Per germline, CDR1 SQVTM and CDR2 ANQGSEA. CDR3 length: 11 amino acids. V was trimmed by 4 bases and J by 7 bases, leaving 10 bases between them. CDR3 DNA sequence: TGCAGCGTTGGGGAGGGGGGTGGCTACACCTTC. Its protein is CSVGEGGGYTF.

J is TRBJ2-4 and V is TRBV15; a weak D match, TRBD1 (6 bases). This CDR3 has 19 amino acids. Germline lookup yields CDR1 LNHNV and CDR2 YYDKDF (reference sequence). The germline V and J ends were trimmed by 3 bases and 0 bases, with 21 bases remaining between them. DNA of the CDR3: TGTGCCACCAGCAGGGATGAACGCTGGGGACAACTAGCCAAAAACATTCAGTACTTC. The encoded protein is CATSRDERWGQLAKNIQYF.

The chain is built from TRBV4-1 and TRBJ1-3, with TRBD1 matching 8 bases. The V and J ends lost 4 bases and 0 bases, in that order; junction bases with no gene match: 8. Germline V gene lookup returns CDR1 MGHRA and CDR2 YSYEKL. This CDR3 has 17 residues. DNA for the CDR3: TGCGCCAGCAGCCTATTAAGGACAGGGCTCTCTGGAAACACCATATATTTT. It codes for CASSLLRTGLSGNTIYF.

The V gene is TRBV6-6, the J gene TRBJ2-2, with a possible D match to TRBD2 (6 bases). The germline CDR1 and CDR2 sequences are MNHNY and SVGAGI (reference sequence). Between the trimmed V and J ends, which lost 6 bases and 7 bases, there was a span of 9 bases. The CDR3 has 12 residues. The CDR3 protein is CASSGTLGELFF. The CDR3 bases are TGTGCCAGCAGCGGGACTCTCGGGGAGCTGTTTTTT.